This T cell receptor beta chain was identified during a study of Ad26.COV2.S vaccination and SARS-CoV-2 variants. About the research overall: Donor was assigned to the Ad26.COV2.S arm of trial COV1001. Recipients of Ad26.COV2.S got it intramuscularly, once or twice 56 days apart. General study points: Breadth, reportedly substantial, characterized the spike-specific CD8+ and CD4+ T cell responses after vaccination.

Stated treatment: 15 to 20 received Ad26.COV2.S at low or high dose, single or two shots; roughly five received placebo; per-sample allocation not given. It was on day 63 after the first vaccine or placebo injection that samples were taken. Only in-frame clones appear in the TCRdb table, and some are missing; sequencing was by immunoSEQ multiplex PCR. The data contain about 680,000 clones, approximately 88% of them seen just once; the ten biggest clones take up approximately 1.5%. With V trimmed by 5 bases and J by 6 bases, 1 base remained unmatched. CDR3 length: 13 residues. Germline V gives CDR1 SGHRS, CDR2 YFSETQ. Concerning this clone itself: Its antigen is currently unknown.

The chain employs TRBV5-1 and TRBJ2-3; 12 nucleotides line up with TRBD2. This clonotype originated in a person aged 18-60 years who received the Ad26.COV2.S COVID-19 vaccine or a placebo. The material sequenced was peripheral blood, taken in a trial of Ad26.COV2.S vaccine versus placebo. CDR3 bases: TGCGCCAGCAGGACTAGCGGGAGTGATACGCAGTATTTT. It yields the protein CASRTSGSDTQYF.